This T cell receptor beta chain was retrieved from a study of CD8+ T cells in alopecia areata. Stated treatment: oral pan-JAK inhibitor, 5-10 mg twice daily. Extracted RNA was reverse transcribed, and the resulting cDNA served as sequencing template. Produced via immunoSEQ multiplex PCR; TCRdb's table is partial and in-frame only. The repertoire consists of some 200,000 clones, with roughly 61% occurring once and the leading ten covering around 12%. CDR1 and CDR2 from the germline V gene are PRHDT and FYEKMQ (reference sequence). Trimming cost V 8 bases and J 3 bases; bases outside gene matches: 9. The CDR3 totals 15 residues.

The chain carries TRBV13 and TRBJ2-2; 7 bases align to TRBD1. Sequences were derived from CD8+ T cells sorted from blood, sampled at week 24, from a patient treated with tofacitinib. The sequence derives from a human donor with alopecia areata. Here the CDR3 reads CASRHGTVDTGELFF. The CDR3 DNA reads as TGTGCCAGCCGCCATGGGACAGTCGACACCGGGGAGCTGTTTTTT.